Below are 3 T cell receptor beta chains sequenced from a single sample in a study of blood T cell repertoires in COVID-19. The table came from immunoSEQ multiplex PCR; TCRdb's copy has only in-frame clones and leaves some out. The sample shows roughly 220,000 clones, roughly 90% of them seen only once. Sequencing input: PBMCs or T cells enriched from blood (not recorded which). Receptor source: a woman in her 30s who had recovered from COVID-19.

V usage is TRBV11-2 and J usage is TRBJ1-2; D may be TRBD1 (6 bases). CDR1 SGHAT and CDR2 FQNNGV come from the germline V gene. V lost 5 bases, J lost 5 bases, and 15 bases lay in between. CDR3 length: 14 amino acids. The CDR3 region is CASSLQGQGYGYTF. CDR3 DNA: TGTGCCAGCAGCCTACAGGGTCAAGGATATGGCTACACCTTC.

The chain employs TRBV18 and TRBJ1-6, with TRBD1 identical over 9 bases. Germline assignment: CDR1 KGHSH and CDR2 LQKENI. The CDR3 loop spans 14 amino acids. V was pared by 6 bases and J by 9 bases, with 6 bases of the junction left unmatched. The CDR3 region is CASSVGQGTSPLHF. CDR3 DNA: TGTGCCAGCTCCGTGGGACAGGGTACTTCACCCCTCCACTTT.

The chain uses TRBV12-3 or TRBV12-4 and TRBJ1-2; no reliable D call. V was shortened by 3 bases and J by 4 bases, with 9 bases between the two germline ends. The CDR3 runs to 13 residues. The CDR3 region has the DNA TGTGCCAGCAGTTTGGAACGGGTCTATGGCTACACCTTC. Its protein is CASSLERVYGYTF.